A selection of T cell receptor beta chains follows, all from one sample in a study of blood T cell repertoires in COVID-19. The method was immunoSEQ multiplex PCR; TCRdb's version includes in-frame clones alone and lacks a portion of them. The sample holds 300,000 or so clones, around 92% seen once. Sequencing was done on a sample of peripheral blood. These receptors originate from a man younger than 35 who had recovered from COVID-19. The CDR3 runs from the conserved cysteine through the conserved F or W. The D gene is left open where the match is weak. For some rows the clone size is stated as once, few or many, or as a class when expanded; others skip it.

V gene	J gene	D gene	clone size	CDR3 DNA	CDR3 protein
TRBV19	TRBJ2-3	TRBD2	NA	TGTGCCAGTAGTAAGGGGACTATCACAGATACGCAGTATTTT	CASSKGTITDTQYF
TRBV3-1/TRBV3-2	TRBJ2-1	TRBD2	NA	TGTGCCAGCAGCCCTAGCGGGGCCAATGAGCAGTTCTTC	CASSPSGANEQFF
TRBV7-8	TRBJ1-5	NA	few	TGTGCCAGCAGCTTAGCGCGACAGCCTATGAGCTATAGCAATCAGCCCCAGCATTTT	CASSLARQPMSYSNQPQHF
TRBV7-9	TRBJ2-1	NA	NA	TGTGCCAGCAGCTCGGGAAGTCCAGCATACAATGAGCAGTTCTTC	CASSSGSPAYNEQFF
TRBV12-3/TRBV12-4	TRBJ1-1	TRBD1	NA	TGTGCCAGCAGTTCCAGGGGGAATGCTGAAGCTTTCTTT	CASSSRGNAEAFF
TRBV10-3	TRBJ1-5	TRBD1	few	TGTGCCATCAGTGAGAACAGGGGGCGCGGGGGCAATCAGCCCCAGCATTTT	CAISENRGRGGNQPQHF
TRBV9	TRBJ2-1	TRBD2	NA	TGTGCCAGCAGCGTAGCTCCAGCGGGGATAGGAAATGAGCAGTTCTTC	CASSVAPAGIGNEQFF
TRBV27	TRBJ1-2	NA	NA	TGTGCCAGCAGTTTAACAGGGAGAGATGGCTACACCTTC	CASSLTGRDGYTF
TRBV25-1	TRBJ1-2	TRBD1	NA	TGTGCCACCCTAGAGGGGGCGGGCTATGGCTACACCTTC	CATLEGAGYGYTF
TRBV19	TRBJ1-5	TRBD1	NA	TGTGCCAGTAGTATAGGGGACAGGGCCAATCAGCCCCAGCATTTT	CASSIGDRANQPQHF
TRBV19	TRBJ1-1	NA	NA	TGTGCCAGTAGTATAGTAGCTCAGGGTGGCACTGAAGCTTTCTTT	CASSIVAQGGTEAFF
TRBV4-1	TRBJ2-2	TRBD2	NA	TGCGCCAGCAGCCAAGATGGGAGGGTCACCGGGGAGCTGTTTTTT	CASSQDGRVTGELFF
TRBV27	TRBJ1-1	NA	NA	TGTGCCAGCAGTTTCTCACGGGACACTGAAGCTTTCTTT	CASSFSRDTEAFF
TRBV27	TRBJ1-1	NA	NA	TGTGCCAGCAGCCTTTCCGGGGTATACACTGAAGCTTTCTTT	CASSLSGVYTEAFF
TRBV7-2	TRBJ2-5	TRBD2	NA	TGTGCCAGCAGCTCGCAGACTAGCGGGGGGTGGGAGACCCAGTACTTC	CASSSQTSGGWETQYF
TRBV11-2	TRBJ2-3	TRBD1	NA	TGTGCCAGCGCGGGACAGGGTGGTCCAGATACGCAGTATTTT	CASAGQGGPDTQYF
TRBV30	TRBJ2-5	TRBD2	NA	TGTGCCTGGAGTAGGACTAGCGGCAAGACCCAGTACTTC	CAWSRTSGKTQYF
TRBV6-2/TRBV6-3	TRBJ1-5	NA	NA	TGTGCCAGCAGTTACAAGGGGCTTAATCAGCCCCAGCATTTT	CASSYKGLNQPQHF
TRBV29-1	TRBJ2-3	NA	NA	TGCAGCGTTCGACTAGTCCGTACGCAGTATTTT	CSVRLVRTQYF
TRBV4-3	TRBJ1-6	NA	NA	TGCGCCAGCAGCCAAGAACGGGGACACCTCAATAATTCACCCCTCCACTTT	CASSQERGHLNNSPLHF
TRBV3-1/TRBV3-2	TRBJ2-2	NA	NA	TGTGCCAGCAGCCAAGCCTACCTGGGGGGAGGCAACACCGGGGAGCTGTTTTTT	CASSQAYLGGGNTGELFF
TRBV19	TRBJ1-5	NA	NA	TGTGCCAGTAAACCCCCGGGCAGGGCTAATCAGCCCCAGCATTTT	CASKPPGRANQPQHF
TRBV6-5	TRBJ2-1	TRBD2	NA	TGTGCCAGCAATCGGGCGGGGGGTCTCAATGAGCAGTTCTTC	CASNRAGGLNEQFF
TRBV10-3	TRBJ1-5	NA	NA	TGTGCCATCAGGTCGGAACAGCCTAATCAGCCCCAGCATTTT	CAIRSEQPNQPQHF
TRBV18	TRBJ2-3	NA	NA	TGTGCCAGCTCACGTACTACCTTTAGCACAGATACGCAGTATTTT	CASSRTTFSTDTQYF
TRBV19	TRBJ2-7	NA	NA	TGTGCCAGTACCGCGGGGGCAGGGGAACCCTACGAGCAGTACTTC	CASTAGAGEPYEQYF
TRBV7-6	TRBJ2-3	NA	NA	TGTGCCAGCAGCACCCAGGGGACAGATACGCAGTATTTT	CASSTQGTDTQYF
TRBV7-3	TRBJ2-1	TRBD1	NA	TGTGCCAGCAGCGGGCCGACAGGGGGAAAGTTCTTC	CASSGPTGGKFF
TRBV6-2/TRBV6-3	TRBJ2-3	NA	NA	TGTGCCAGCAGTCCCTATTACAGGGAAAGCACAGATACGCAGTATTTT	CASSPYYRESTDTQYF
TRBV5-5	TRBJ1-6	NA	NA	TGTGCCAGCAGCCCTACGAGGTGGGATAATTCACCCCTCCACTTT	CASSPTRWDNSPLHF
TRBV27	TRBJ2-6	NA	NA	TGTGCCAGCAGGAGGGCAGAATCTGGGGCCAACGTCCTGACTTTC	CASRRAESGANVLTF
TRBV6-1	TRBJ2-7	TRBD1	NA	TGTGCCAGCAGTGAAGGATACAGGGGGAAATTACCCGAGCAGTACTTC	CASSEGYRGKLPEQYF
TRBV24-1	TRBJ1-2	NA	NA	TGTGCCACCAGTGTCGGGGATTACTATGGCTACACCTTC	CATSVGDYYGYTF
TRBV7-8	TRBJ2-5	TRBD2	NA	TGTGCCAGCAGCTTAGGGGGACTACCTAGAGAGACCCAGTACTTC	CASSLGGLPRETQYF
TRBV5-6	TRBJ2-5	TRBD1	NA	TGTGCCAGCAGCCCCAACCCCAGGGGGGAGACCCAGTACTTC	CASSPNPRGETQYF
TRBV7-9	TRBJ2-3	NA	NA	TGTGCCAGCAGCTCACCACAGGTCACAGATACGCAGTATTTT	CASSSPQVTDTQYF
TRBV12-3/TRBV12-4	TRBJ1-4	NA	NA	TGTGCCAGCAGGGTTGGGGCATTGGGGAAACTGTTTTTT	CASRVGALGKLFF
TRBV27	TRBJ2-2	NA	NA	TGTGCCAGCAGCTTATATGCCCGGACTTCCAACACCGGGGAGCTGTTTTTT	CASSLYARTSNTGELFF
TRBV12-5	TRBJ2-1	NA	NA	TGTGCTAGTGGTTTGGTACTGGAGGCGCCGTTCTTC	CASGLVLEAPFF